One sample yielded the 9 T cell receptor beta chains listed below, sequenced in a study of cytomegalovirus exposure and HLA in healthy donors. Use of 60 Vbeta and 13 Jbeta primers characterized the PCR. Using immunoSEQ multiplex PCR, the repertoire was profiled, and TCRdb retains in-frame clones only, with some absent. The sample has approximately 180,000 clones, roughly 76% seen once. Sequencing input: PBMCs. The source of these receptors is a woman aged 18-35 years in good health and CMV-seropositive.

The rearrangement joins TRBV4-1 to TRBJ2-2; TRBD2 matches 12 bases. This CDR3 spans 17 amino acids. The trim removed 4 bases at V and 5 bases at J, leaving 8 bases unmatched. Germline V gene lookup returns CDR1 MGHRA and CDR2 YSYEKL. CDR3 sequence (DNA): TGCGCCAGCAGCCCGGGACTAGCGGGCGTCATAACCGGGGAGCTGTTTTTT. It translates to CASSPGLAGVITGELFF.

A few counts support this clone. The gene calls are TRBV28 and TRBJ2-1; TRBD1 matches 9 bases. The CDR3 totals 14 residues. Germline V gene data show CDR1 as MDHEN and CDR2 as SYDVKM. J gave up 9 bases and V 4 bases, and 7 bases lay outside the gene matches. CDR3: CASSYRGRAGEQFF. The DNA of the CDR3 is TGTGCCAGCAGTTACAGGGGGCGCGCTGGTGAGCAGTTCTTC.

Turning to this clone: Additional DNA sequences in this sample encode the identical CDR3. The DNA of the CDR3 is TGTGCCAGCAGCTCCTACAGGGGTGCAGATACGCAGTATTTT. Protein product: CASSSYRGADTQYF. The genes are TRBV5-4 and TRBJ2-3; 7 bases line up with TRBD1. In germline, CDR1 is SGHNT, CDR2 YYREEE (reference sequence). The CDR3 has 14 residues. Trimming took 3 bases from V and 4 from J; bases not matched to a gene: 5.

This clone was counted a single time. The chain has TRBV9 and TRBJ2-1, with 7 bases that match TRBD2. The J segment lost 7 bases and the V segment lost 0 bases, leaving 1 base of the junction unmatched. CDR3 length: 13 amino acids. CDR1 is SGDLS, CDR2 YYNGEE, per germline. The CDR3 DNA is TGTGCCAGCAGCGTAGTTAGCGGGAATGAGCAGTTCTTC. It codes for CASSVVSGNEQFF.

The chain has TRBV28 and TRBJ2-7, with 7 bases aligning to TRBD2. The V gene's germline CDR1 is MDHEN and CDR2 SYDVKM. This CDR3 spans 15 amino acids. The V gene end was trimmed by 1 base and the J gene end by 3 bases; junction bases not matched to a gene: 6. CDR3 DNA sequence: TGTGCCAGCAGTTTATTCTTGGGAGGGTTCTACGAGCAGTACTTC. Its translation: CASSLFLGGFYEQYF.

This sequence joins TRBV29-1 and TRBJ1-2, with 9 bases matching TRBD1. From germline, CDR1 is SQVTM and CDR2 ANQGSEA. V shed 7 bases, J shed 4 bases, and the junction held 4 bases outside the gene matches. The CDR3 contains 12 residues. The CDR3 is CSAGQGTYGYTF. The CDR3 region has the DNA TGCAGCGCAGGACAGGGGACCTATGGCTACACCTTC.

The chain carries TRBV7-3 and TRBJ2-3; perhaps TRBD2 as D (7 bases). The ends were cut back, 5 bases at V and 0 bases at J, with 21 bases in the middle. CDR1 SGHTA and CDR2 FQGTGA come from the germline V gene. The length of the CDR3 is 18 residues. CDR3: CASSPLGPGGASTDTQYF. The CDR3 coding sequence is TGTGCCAGCAGCCCCCTTGGTCCGGGGGGCGCTAGCACAGATACGCAGTATTTT.

The chain joins TRBV5-1 to TRBJ2-5; tentatively, D is TRBD1 (5 bases). The germline gives CDR1 SGHRS, CDR2 YFSETQ. The germline V and J ends were trimmed by 5 bases and 1 base, with 9 bases remaining between them. CDR3 length equals 13 residues. The DNA for the CDR3 is TGCGCCAGCAGGTGGGGCTTCCAAGAGACCCAGTACTTC. Amino acid sequence: CASRWGFQETQYF.

This chain links TRBV6-5 with TRBJ2-5, with a possible D match to TRBD2 (5 bases). Trimming left V 6 bases short and J 4 bases short, with 15 bases between. The germline gives CDR1 MNHEY, CDR2 SVGAGI. This CDR3 region has 14 residues. In nucleotides, the CDR3 is TGTGCCAGCAGGAGCACTCGGGGTGGAGAGACCCAGTACTTC. Protein product: CASRSTRGGETQYF.